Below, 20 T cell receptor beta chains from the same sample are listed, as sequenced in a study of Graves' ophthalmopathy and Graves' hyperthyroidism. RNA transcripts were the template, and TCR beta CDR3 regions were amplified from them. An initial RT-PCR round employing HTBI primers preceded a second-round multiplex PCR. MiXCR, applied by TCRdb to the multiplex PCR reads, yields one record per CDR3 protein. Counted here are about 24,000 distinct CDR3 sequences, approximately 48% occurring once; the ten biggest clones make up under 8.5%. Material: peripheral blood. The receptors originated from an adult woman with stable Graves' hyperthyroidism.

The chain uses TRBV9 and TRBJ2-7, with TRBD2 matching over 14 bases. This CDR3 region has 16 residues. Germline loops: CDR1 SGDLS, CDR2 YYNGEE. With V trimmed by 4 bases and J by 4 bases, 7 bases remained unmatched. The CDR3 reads CASSRSTSGRVYEQYF. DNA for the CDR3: TGTGCCAGCAGCAGGTCGACTAGCGGGAGGGTTTACGAGCAGTACTTC. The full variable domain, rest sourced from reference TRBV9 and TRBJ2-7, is DSGVTQTPKHLITATGQRVTLRCSPRSGDLSVYWYQQSLDQGLQFLIQYYNGEERAKGNILERFSAQQFPDLHSELNLSSLELGDSALYFCASSRSTSGRVYEQYFGPGTRLTVT.

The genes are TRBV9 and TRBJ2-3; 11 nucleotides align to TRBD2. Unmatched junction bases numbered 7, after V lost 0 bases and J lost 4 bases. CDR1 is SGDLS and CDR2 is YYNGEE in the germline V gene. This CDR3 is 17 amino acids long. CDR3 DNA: TGTGCCAGCAGCGTAGATTTACTAGCGGGAGTCGCAGATACGCAGTATTTT. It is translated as CASSVDLLAGVADTQYF. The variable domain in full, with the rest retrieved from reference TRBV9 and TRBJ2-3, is DSGVTQTPKHLITATGQRVTLRCSPRSGDLSVYWYQQSLDQGLQFLIQYYNGEERAKGNILERFSAQQFPDLHSELNLSSLELGDSALYFCASSVDLLAGVADTQYFGPGTRLTVL.

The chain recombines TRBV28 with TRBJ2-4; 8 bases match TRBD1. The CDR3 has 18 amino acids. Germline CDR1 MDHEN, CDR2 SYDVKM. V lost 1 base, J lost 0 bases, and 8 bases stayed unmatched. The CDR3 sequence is CASSLYTGGYLAKNIQYF. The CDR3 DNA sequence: TGTGCCAGCAGTTTATATACAGGGGGTTACCTAGCCAAAAACATTCAGTACTTC.

In nucleotides, the CDR3 is TGTGCCAGCAGGCGACAGGGGGGCTACACCTTC. Translating it yields CASRRQGGYTF. The J gene is TRBJ1-2, the V gene TRBV6-5; 8 bases are a match to TRBD1. This CDR3 region has 11 residues. Germline V gives CDR1 MNHEY, CDR2 SVGAGI. The J segment lost 8 bases and the V segment lost 6 bases, leaving 2 bases of the junction unmatched.

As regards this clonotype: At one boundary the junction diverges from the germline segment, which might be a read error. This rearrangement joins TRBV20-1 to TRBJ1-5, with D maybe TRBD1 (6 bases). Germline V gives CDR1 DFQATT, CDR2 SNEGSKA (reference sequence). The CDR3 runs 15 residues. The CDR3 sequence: CSATSGGHSNQPQHF. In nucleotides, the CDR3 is TGCAGTGCTACTAGCGGGGGACATAGCAATCAGCCCCAGCATTTC.

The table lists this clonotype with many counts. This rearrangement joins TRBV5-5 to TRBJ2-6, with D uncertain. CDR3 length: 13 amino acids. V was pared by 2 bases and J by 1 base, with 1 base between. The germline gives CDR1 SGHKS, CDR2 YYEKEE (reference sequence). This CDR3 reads CASSLSGANVLTF. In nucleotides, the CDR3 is TGTGCCAGCAGCTTATCTGGGGCCAACGTCCTGACTTTC. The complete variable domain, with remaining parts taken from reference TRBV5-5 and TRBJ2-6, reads DAGVTQSPTHLIKTRGQQVTLRCSPISGHKSVSWYQQVLGQGPQFIFQYYEKEERGRGNFPDRFSARQFPNYSSELNVNALLLGDSALYLCASSLSGANVLTFGAGSRLTVL.

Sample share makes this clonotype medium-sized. CDR3 in DNA: TGTGCCAGCAGTAATGAACTCTCTGGGGCCAACGTCCTGACTTTC. Translated, it gives CASSNELSGANVLTF. The rearrangement links TRBV2 to TRBJ2-6; D is unresolved. CDR1 is SNHLY and CDR2 is FYNNEI in the germline V gene. CDR3 size: 15 residues. The V end lost 5 bases, the J end lost 0 bases, and 8 bases lay between the germline ends.

The CDR3 DNA sequence: TGTGCCAGCAGCCCAACCGGGACTACCACAGATACGCAGTATTTT. Translating gives CASSPTGTTTDTQYF. The chain has TRBV7-9 and TRBJ2-3; 7 bases fit TRBD2. CDR1 and CDR2 (germline): SEHNR, FQNEAQ (reference sequence). Germline trimming cut 5 bases from V and 2 bases from J; bases unmatched to any gene: 7. The CDR3 has 15 residues.

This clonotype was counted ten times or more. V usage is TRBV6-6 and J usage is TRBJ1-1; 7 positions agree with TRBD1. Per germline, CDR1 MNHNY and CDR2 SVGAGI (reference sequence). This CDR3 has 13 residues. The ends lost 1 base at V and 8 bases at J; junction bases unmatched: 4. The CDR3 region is CASSYFRDSEAFF. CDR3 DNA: TGTGCCAGCAGTTACTTTCGGGACAGCGAAGCTTTCTTT.

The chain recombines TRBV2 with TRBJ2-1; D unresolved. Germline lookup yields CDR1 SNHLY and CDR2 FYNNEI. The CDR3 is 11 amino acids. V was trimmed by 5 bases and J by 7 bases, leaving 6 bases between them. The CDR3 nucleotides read TGTGCCAGCAGTCTCGAGAATGAGCAGTTCTTC. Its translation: CASSLENEQFF.

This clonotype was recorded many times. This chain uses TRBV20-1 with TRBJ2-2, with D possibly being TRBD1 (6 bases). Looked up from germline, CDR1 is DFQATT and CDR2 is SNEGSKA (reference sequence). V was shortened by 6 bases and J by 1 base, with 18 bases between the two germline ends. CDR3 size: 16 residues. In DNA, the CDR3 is TGCAGTGCCTTTCTATCCGGGACATTGAACACCGGGGAGCTGTTTTTT. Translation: CSAFLSGTLNTGELFF.

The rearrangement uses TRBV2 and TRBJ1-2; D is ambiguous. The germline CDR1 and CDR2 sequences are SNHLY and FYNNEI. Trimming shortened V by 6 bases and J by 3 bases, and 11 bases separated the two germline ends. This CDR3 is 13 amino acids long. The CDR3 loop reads CASRSSNHYGYTF. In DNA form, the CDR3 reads TGTGCCAGCAGGAGCAGTAACCACTATGGCTACACCTTC. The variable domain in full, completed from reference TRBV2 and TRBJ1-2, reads EPEVTQTPSHQVTQMGQEVILRCVPISNHLYFYWYRQILGQKVEFLVSFYNNEISEKSEIFDDQFSVERPDGSNFTLKIRSTKLEDSAMYFCASRSSNHYGYTFGSGTRLTVV.

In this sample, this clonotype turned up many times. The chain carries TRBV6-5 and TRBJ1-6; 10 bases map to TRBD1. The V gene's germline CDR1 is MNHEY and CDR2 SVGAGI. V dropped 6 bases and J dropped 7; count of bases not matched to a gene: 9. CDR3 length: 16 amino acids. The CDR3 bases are TGTGCCAGCAGCTCCCTCCGACAGGGGGCAAATTCACCCCTCCACTTT. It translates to CASSSLRQGANSPLHF.

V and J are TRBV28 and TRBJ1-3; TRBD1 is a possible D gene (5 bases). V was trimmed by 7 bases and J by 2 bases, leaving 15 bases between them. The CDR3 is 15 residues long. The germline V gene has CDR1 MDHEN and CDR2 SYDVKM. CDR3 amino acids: CASIGGERPGNTIYF. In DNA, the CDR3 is TGTGCCAGCATCGGGGGGGAGAGGCCTGGAAACACCATATATTTT.

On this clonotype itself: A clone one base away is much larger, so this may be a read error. DNA of the CDR3: TGTGCCGCCAGGGAACCCTTCCCTTACGAGCAGTACTTC. Residues: CAAREPFPYEQYF. V gene TRBV24-1 combines with J gene TRBJ2-7; D might be TRBD1 (5 bases). The CDR3 spans 13 residues. Germline values: CDR1 KGHDR, CDR2 SFDVKD.

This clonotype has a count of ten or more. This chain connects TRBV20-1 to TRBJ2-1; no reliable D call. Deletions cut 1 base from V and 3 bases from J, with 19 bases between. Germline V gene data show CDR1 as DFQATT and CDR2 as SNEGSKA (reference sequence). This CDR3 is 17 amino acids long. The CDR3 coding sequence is TGCAGTGCTAGAGTCCTACTTACGGCGGAGCACTACAATGAGCAGTTCTTC. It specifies CSARVLLTAEHYNEQFF.

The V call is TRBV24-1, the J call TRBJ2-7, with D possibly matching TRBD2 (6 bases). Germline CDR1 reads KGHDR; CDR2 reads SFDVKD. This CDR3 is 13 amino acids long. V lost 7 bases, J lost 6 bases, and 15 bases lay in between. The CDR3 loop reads CATRGEVLSEQYF. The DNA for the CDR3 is TGTGCCACCAGAGGGGAGGTCCTCTCCGAGCAGTACTTC.

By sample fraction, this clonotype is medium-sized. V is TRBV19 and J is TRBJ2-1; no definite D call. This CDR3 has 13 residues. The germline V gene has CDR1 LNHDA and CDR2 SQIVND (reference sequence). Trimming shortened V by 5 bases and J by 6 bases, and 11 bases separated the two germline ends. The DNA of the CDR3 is TGTGCCAGTAGTTTTGGTCGGGTCAATGAGCAGTTCTTC. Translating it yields CASSFGRVNEQFF. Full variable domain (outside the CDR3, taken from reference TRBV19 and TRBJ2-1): DGGITQSPKYLFRKEGQNVTLSCEQNLNHDAMYWYRQDPGQGLRLIYYSQIVNDFQKGDIAEGYSVSREKKESFPLTVTSAQKNPTAFYLCASSFGRVNEQFFGPGTRLTVL.

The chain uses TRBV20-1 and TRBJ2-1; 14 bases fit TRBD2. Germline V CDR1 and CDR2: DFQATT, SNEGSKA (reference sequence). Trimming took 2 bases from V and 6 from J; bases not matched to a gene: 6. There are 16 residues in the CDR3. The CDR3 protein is CSARSPGLAGANEQFF. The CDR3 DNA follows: TGCAGTGCTAGAAGTCCGGGACTAGCGGGAGCCAATGAGCAGTTCTTC.

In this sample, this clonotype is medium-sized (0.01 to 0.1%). This chain's CDR3 is CSAGQASSYEQYF. CDR3 in DNA: TGCAGTGCCGGACAGGCGAGCTCCTACGAGCAGTACTTC. The gene calls are TRBV20-1 and TRBJ2-7; TRBD1 agrees at 7 bases. Germline lookup yields CDR1 DFQATT and CDR2 SNEGSKA (reference sequence). V lost 6 bases to trimming and J lost 0 bases; unmatched junction nucleotides: 5. The CDR3 has 13 amino acids.